The 16 T cell receptor beta chains listed next were all sequenced from one sample in a study of T cell changes during pregnancy in multiple sclerosis (dated by TCRdb to about 2019). The protocol used for the library was the immunoSEQ multiplex PCR assay. Held by TCRdb, this immuneACCESS table contains in-frame sequences only and omits some clones. Under half of the omission traces to an unresolved V gene where checked; the cause of the rest is unknown. Within this sample are some 60,000 clones, with approximately 86% of them counted one time only. 0.38% of the sample goes to the ten largest clones. The sample in question was CD4+ T cells from peripheral blood mononuclear cells, obtained in the third trimester of pregnancy. These receptors all come from a female donor with multiple sclerosis, enrolled in a pregnancy study.

This chain uses TRBV25-1 with TRBJ1-3, with D unclear. The CDR3 totals 15 residues. The V and J ends lost 3 bases and 1 base respectively, with 10 bases between them. CDR1 and CDR2 from the germline V gene are MGHDK and SYGVNS. CDR3 sequence: CASSDTVRSGNTIYF. The CDR3 DNA sequence: TGTGCCAGCAGTGACACGGTTAGATCTGGAAACACCATATATTTT.

This clone was detected a few times. V usage is TRBV19 and J usage is TRBJ1-1, with a tentative D call TRBD1 (5 bases). Germline V lookup: CDR1 LNHDA, CDR2 SQIVND (reference sequence). V dropped 10 bases and J dropped 6 bases, with 24 bases sitting between them. The CDR3 sequence is 15 residues long. CDR3 in amino acids: CATKKGQGGPPEAFF. CDR3 in DNA: TGTGCCACCAAAAAGGGGCAGGGCGGTCCGCCTGAAGCTTTCTTT. The whole variable domain, remainder taken from reference TRBV19 and TRBJ1-1, is DGGITQSPKYLFRKEGQNVTLSCEQNLNHDAMYWYRQDPGQGLRLIYYSQIVNDFQKGDIAEGYSVSREKKESFPLTVTSAQKNPTAFYLCATKKGQGGPPEAFFGQGTRLTVV.

The chain couples TRBV7-9 to TRBJ1-2; D call uncertain. In germline, CDR1 is SEHNR, CDR2 FQNEAQ (reference sequence). This CDR3 region has 13 residues. Trimming left V 1 base short and J 4 bases short, with 7 bases between. The CDR3 region has the DNA TGTGCCAGCAGCTTAGGCGGGTCCTATGGCTACACCTTC. Amino acid sequence: CASSLGGSYGYTF.

This clone was detected only once. The chain joins TRBV14 to TRBJ2-2; no clear D. V dropped 2 bases and J dropped 0 bases, with 4 bases sitting between them. CDR3 length equals 14 residues. The V gene's germline CDR1 is SGHDN and CDR2 FVKESK. The CDR3 protein is CASSQRANTGELFF. The CDR3 DNA is TGTGCCAGCAGCCAAAGAGCGAACACCGGGGAGCTGTTTTTT.

CDR3: CASSLMTGPNEKLFF. The CDR3 DNA reads TGTGCCAGCAGCCTGATGACAGGCCCTAATGAAAAACTGTTTTTT. The chain joins TRBV7-2 to TRBJ1-4, with D possibly matching TRBD1 (6 bases). Germline values: CDR1 SGHTA, CDR2 FQGNSA. The CDR3 spans 15 residues. V lost 5 bases and J lost 3, with 13 bases in between.

The rearrangement uses TRBV18 and TRBJ1-1; D is unclear. The CDR3 is 15 amino acids. In germline, CDR1 is KGHSH, CDR2 LQKENI. Trimming stripped 3 bases from V and 0 bases from J, with 11 bases between. CDR3 DNA: TGTGCCAGCTCACCTATTGAGTTTATGAACACTGAAGCTTTCTTT. Protein: CASSPIEFMNTEAFF.

The chain joins TRBV5-1 to TRBJ2-1, with 10 bases lining up with TRBD2. V shed 0 bases, J shed 4 bases, and the junction held 7 bases outside the gene matches. From germline, CDR1 is SGHRS and CDR2 YFSETQ. The CDR3 loop spans 17 amino acids. CDR3 loop: CASSLAGPSGGYNEQFF. For the CDR3, the DNA is TGCGCCAGCAGCTTGGCGGGTCCTAGCGGGGGATACAATGAGCAGTTCTTC.

J is TRBJ2-7 and V is TRBV5-1; tentative D call: TRBD2 (6 bases). Per the germline V gene, CDR1 is SGHRS and CDR2 is YFSETQ. Trimming removed 4 bases at V and 2 bases at J, with 13 bases between. CDR3 length: 14 residues. CDR3 sequence: CASSPFSGPYEQYF. The CDR3 coding sequence is TGCGCCAGCAGCCCTTTTAGCGGCCCCTACGAGCAGTACTTC.

The chain couples TRBV18 to TRBJ1-1; tentative D call: TRBD1 (5 bases). Trimming cost V 8 bases and J 3 bases, with 13 bases left between them. The CDR3 runs to 13 residues. Germline assignment: CDR1 KGHSH and CDR2 LQKENI. The CDR3 DNA follows: TGTGCCAGCCGAGGACACCCCGACACTGAAGCTTTCTTT. This translates into CASRGHPDTEAFF.

The chain has TRBV6-5 and TRBJ1-3; 8 nucleotides line up with TRBD1. This CDR3 region has 16 residues. Germline trimming cut 0 bases from V and 0 bases from J; bases unmatched to any gene: 1. The germline gives CDR1 MNHEY, CDR2 SVGAGI. The CDR3 spells CASSYSDRDSGNTIYF. The CDR3 DNA reads as TGTGCCAGCAGTTACTCGGACAGGGACTCTGGAAACACCATATATTTT.

The CDR3 reads CASSIAGGYTF. CDR3 bases: TGTGCCAGTAGTATCGCGGGTGGCTACACCTTC. The chain employs TRBV19 and TRBJ1-2; D not resolved. The V gene's germline CDR1 is LNHDA and CDR2 SQIVND (reference sequence). Between the trimmed V and J ends, which lost 3 bases and 7 bases, there was a span of 6 bases. The CDR3 has 11 amino acids. Filled out from reference TRBV19 and TRBJ1-2, the complete variable domain reads DGGITQSPKYLFRKEGQNVTLSCEQNLNHDAMYWYRQDPGQGLRLIYYSQIVNDFQKGDIAEGYSVSREKKESFPLTVTSAQKNPTAFYLCASSIAGGYTFGSGTRLTVV.

The genes are TRBV4-3 and TRBJ2-7; 9 bases map to TRBD1. The CDR3 has 16 residues. Trimming took 1 base from V and 2 from J; bases not matched to a gene: 6. Germline assignment: CDR1 LGHNA and CDR2 YSLEER. CDR3 sequence reads: CASSQGPGQGTYEQYF. The CDR3 coding sequence is TGCGCCAGCAGCCAAGGCCCTGGACAGGGGACCTACGAGCAGTACTTC.

The chain carries TRBV11-3 and TRBJ1-6, with 7 bases aligning to TRBD1. The length of the CDR3 is 17 residues. Per the germline V gene, CDR1 is SGHNT and CDR2 is YENEEA. V dropped 1 base and J dropped 4; count of bases not matched to a gene: 7. The CDR3 bases are TGTGCCAGCAGCTTAGGTGTGGGACAGAATTATAATTCACCCCTCCACTTT. Translated: CASSLGVGQNYNSPLHF.

This chain joins TRBV19 and TRBJ2-7, with unresolved D. Germline values: CDR1 LNHDA, CDR2 SQIVND (reference sequence). The CDR3 is 13 amino acids. Deletions cut 5 bases from V and 2 bases from J, with 10 bases between. CDR3 residues: CASSHTSAYEQYF. Written as DNA, the CDR3 is TGTGCCAGTAGTCATACGAGCGCCTACGAGCAGTACTTC.

The rearrangement joins TRBV28 to TRBJ2-2; TRBD2 aligns across 9 bases. V gave up 7 bases and J gave up 5 bases; unmatched junction bases: 2. From germline, CDR1 is MDHEN and CDR2 SYDVKM. The CDR3 runs 13 residues. The CDR3 region has the DNA TGTGCCAGCAAGGCGGGAGGGACCGGGGAGCTGTTTTTT. Amino acid sequence: CASKAGGTGELFF.

The gene calls are TRBV18 and TRBJ2-7; 7 bases line up with TRBD1. V dropped 3 bases and J dropped 0; count of bases not matched to a gene: 5. This CDR3 region has 15 residues. The V gene's germline CDR1 is KGHSH and CDR2 LQKENI. In DNA form, the CDR3 reads TGTGCCAGCTCACCCGGGACAGCCGACTCCTACGAGCAGTACTTC. Translating it yields CASSPGTADSYEQYF.